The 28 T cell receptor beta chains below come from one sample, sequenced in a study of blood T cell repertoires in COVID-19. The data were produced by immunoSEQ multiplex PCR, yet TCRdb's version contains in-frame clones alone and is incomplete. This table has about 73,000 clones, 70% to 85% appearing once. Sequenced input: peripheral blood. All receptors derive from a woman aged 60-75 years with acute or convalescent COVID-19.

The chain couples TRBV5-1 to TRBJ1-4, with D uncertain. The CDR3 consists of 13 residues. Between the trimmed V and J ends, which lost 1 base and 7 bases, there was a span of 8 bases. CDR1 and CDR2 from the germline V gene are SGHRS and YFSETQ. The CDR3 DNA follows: TGCGCCAGCAGCTTGAATCGGGGTGAAAAACTGTTTTTT. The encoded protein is CASSLNRGEKLFF.

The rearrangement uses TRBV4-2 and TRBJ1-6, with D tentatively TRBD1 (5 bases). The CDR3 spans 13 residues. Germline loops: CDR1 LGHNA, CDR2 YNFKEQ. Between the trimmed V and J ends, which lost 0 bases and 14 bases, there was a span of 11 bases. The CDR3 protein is CASSQDRGLALHF. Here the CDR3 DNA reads TGTGCCAGCAGCCAAGATAGGGGTTTAGCCCTCCACTTT.

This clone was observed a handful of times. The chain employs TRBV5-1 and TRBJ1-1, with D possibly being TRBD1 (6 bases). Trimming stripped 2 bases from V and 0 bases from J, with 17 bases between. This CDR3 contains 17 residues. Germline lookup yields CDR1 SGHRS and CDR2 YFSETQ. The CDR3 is CASSFGGVTAVNTEAFF. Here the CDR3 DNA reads TGCGCCAGCAGCTTTGGGGGCGTAACGGCTGTGAACACTGAAGCTTTCTTT.

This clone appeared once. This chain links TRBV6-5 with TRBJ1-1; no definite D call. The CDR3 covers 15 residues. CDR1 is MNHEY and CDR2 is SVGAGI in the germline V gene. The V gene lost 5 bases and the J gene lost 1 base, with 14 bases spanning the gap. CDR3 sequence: CASSIGLTGNTEAFF. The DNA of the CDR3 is TGTGCCAGCAGTATAGGACTGACGGGGAACACTGAAGCTTTCTTT.

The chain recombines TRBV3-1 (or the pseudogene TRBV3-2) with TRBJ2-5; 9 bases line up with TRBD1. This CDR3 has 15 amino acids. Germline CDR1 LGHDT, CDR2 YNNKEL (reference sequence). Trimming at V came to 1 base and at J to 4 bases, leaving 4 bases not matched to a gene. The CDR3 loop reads CASSQADRGRETQYF. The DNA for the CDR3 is TGTGCCAGCAGCCAAGCGGACAGGGGACGAGAGACCCAGTACTTC.

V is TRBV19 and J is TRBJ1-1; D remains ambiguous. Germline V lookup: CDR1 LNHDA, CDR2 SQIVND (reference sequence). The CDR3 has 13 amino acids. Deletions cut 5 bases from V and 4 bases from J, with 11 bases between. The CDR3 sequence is CASSPDKGTEAFF. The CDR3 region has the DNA TGTGCCAGTAGTCCCGACAAAGGCACTGAAGCTTTCTTT.

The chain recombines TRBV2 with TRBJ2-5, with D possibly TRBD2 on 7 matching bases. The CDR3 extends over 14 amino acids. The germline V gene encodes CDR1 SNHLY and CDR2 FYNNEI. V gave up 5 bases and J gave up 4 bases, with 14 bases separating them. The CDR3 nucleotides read TGTGCCAGCAGTAAAAACAGGGAGGGAGAGACCCAGTACTTC. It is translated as CASSKNREGETQYF.

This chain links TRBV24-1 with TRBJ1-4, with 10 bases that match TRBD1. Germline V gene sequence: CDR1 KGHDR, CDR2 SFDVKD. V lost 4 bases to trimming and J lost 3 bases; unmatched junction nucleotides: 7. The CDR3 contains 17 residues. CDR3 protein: CATSEGGQGIANEKLFF. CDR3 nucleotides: TGTGCCACCAGTGAGGGGGGACAGGGGATCGCTAATGAAAAACTGTTTTTT.

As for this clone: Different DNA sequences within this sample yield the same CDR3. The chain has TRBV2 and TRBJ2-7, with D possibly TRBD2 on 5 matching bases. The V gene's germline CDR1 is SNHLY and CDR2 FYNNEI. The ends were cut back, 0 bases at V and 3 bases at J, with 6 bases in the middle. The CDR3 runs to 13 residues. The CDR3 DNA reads TGTGCCAGCAGTGAAGCGGCGGGCTACGAGCAGTACTTC. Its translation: CASSEAAGYEQYF.

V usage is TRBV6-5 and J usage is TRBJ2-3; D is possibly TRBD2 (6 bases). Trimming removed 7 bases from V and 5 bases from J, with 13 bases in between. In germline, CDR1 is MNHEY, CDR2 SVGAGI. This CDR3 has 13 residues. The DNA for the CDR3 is TGTGCCAGCATTCGGGGGTTACAAGATACGCAGTATTTT. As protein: CASIRGLQDTQYF.

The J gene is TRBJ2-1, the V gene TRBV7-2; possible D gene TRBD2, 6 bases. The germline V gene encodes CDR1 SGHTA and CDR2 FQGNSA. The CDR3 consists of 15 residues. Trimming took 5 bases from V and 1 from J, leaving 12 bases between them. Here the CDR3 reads CASSPTSNSYNEQFF. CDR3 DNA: TGTGCCAGCAGCCCGACTAGTAATTCCTACAATGAGCAGTTCTTC.

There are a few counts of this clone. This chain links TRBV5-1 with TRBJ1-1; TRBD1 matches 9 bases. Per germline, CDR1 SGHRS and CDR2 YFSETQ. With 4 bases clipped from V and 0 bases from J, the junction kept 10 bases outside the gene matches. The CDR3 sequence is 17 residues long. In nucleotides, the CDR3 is TGCGCCAGCAGCCATTCCGGGACAGGGCCCATGAACACTGAAGCTTTCTTT. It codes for CASSHSGTGPMNTEAFF.

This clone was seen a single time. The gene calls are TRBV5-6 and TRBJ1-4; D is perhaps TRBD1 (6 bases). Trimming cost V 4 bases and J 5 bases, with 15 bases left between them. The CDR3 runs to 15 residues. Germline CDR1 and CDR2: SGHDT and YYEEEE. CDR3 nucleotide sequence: TGTGCCAGCAGCACAGCAGGGGCCACCAATGAAAAACTGTTTTTT. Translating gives CASSTAGATNEKLFF.

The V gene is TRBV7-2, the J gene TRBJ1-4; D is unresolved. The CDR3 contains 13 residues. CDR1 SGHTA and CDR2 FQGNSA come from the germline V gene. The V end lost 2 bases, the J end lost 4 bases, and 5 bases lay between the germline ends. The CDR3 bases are TGTGCCAGCAGCTTAACATTTAATGAAAAACTGTTTTTT. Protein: CASSLTFNEKLFF.

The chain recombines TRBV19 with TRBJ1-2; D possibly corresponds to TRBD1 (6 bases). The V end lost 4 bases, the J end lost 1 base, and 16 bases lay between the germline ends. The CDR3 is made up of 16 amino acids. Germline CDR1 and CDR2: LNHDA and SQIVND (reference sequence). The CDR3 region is CASSTVSTGINYGYTF. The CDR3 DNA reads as TGTGCCAGTAGTACGGTCTCAACAGGGATTAACTATGGCTACACCTTC.

CDR3 residues: CASSSSVMLMNTEAFF. The CDR3 DNA is TGTGCCAGCAGCTCCTCGGTGATGCTCATGAACACTGAAGCTTTCTTT. The V gene is TRBV11-1, the J gene TRBJ1-1; D is unresolved. CDR1 and CDR2 from the germline V gene are SGHAT and FQDESV (reference sequence). V was pared by 4 bases and J by 0 bases, with 15 bases between. There are 16 residues in the CDR3.

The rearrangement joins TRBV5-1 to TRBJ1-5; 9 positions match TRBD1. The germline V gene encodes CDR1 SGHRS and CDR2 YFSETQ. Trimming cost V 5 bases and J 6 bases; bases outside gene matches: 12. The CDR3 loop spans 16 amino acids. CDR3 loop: CASREGTGTKTQPQHF. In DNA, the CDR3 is TGCGCCAGCAGGGAAGGGACAGGGACAAAGACTCAGCCCCAGCATTTT.

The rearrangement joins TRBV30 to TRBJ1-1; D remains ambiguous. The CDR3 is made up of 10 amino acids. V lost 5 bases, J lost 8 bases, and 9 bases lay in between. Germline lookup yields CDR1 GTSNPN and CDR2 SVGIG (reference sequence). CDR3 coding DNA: TGTGCCTGGGCGGGCAGAGAAGCTTTCTTT. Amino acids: CAWAGREAFF.

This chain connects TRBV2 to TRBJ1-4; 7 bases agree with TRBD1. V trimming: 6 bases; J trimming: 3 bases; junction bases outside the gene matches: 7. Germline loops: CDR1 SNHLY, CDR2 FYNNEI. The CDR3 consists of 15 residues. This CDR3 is CASSGLQGSNEKLFF. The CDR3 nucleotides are TGTGCCAGCAGCGGGTTACAGGGGTCTAATGAAAAACTGTTTTTT.

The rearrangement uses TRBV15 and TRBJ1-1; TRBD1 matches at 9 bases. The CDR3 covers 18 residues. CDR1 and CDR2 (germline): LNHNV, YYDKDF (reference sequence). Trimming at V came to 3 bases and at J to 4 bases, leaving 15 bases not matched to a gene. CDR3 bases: TGTGCCACCAGCAGGGACCGACCGGGACAGGGCGTCGGCACTGAAGCTTTCTTT. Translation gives CATSRDRPGQGVGTEAFF.

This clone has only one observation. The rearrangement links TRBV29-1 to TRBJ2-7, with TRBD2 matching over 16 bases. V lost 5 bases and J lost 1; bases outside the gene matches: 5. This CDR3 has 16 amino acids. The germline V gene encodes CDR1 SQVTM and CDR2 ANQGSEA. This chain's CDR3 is CSVKGLAGGPSYEQYF. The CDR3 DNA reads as TGCAGCGTTAAGGGACTAGCGGGAGGGCCGTCCTACGAGCAGTACTTC.

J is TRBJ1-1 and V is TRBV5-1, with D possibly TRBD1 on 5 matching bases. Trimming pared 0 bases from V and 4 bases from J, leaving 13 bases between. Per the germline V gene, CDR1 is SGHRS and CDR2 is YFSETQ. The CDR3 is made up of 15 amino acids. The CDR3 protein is CASSLEGTSGTEAFF. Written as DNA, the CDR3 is TGCGCCAGCAGCTTGGAGGGGACTTCGGGCACTGAAGCTTTCTTT.

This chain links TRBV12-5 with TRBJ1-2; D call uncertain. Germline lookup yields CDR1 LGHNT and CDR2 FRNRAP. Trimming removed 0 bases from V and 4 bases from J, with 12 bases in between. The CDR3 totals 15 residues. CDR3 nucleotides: TGTGCTAGTGGTTTGGTAACGAGCAACCCCTATGGCTACACCTTC. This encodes CASGLVTSNPYGYTF.

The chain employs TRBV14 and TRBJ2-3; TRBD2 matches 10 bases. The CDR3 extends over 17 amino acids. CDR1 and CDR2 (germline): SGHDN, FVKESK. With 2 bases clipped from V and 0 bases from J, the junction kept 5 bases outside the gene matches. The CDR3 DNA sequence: TGTGCCAGCAGCCAACTACTAGCGGGAAGTAGCACAGATACGCAGTATTTT. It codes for CASSQLLAGSSTDTQYF. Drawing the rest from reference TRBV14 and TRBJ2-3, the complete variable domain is EAGVTQFPSHSVIEKGQTVTLRCDPISGHDNLYWYRRVMGKEIKFLLHFVKESKQDESGMPNNRFLAERTGGTYSTLKVQPAELEDSGVYFCASSQLLAGSSTDTQYFGPGTRLTVL.

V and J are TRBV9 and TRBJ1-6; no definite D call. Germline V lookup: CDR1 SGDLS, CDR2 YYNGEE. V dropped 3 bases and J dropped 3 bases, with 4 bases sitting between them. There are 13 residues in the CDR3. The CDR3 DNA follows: TGTGCCAGCAGCGCCAGCTATAATTCACCCCTCCACTTT. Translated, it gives CASSASYNSPLHF.

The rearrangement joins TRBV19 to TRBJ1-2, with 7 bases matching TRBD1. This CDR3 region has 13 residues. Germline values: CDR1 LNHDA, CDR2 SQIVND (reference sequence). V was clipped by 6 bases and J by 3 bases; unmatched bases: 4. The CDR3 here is CASSSTGDYGYTF. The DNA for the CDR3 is TGTGCCAGTAGCTCAACAGGGGACTATGGCTACACCTTC.

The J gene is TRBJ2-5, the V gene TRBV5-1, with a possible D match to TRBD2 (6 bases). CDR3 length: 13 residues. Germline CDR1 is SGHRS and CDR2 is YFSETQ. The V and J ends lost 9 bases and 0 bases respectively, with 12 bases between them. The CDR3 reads CAIPRGNQETQYF. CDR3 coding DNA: TGCGCCATTCCCCGGGGGAACCAAGAGACCCAGTACTTC.

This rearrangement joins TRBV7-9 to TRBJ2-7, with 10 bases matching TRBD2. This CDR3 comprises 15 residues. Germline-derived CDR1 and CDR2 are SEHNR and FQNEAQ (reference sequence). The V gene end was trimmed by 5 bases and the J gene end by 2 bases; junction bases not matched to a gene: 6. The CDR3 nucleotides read TGTGCCAGCAGCCCAAAACTAGCGGGGCCCTACGAGCAGTACTTC. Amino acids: CASSPKLAGPYEQYF.